This T cell receptor beta chain was recovered during a study of sequential checkpoint blockade in melanoma. Study-level background: Randomization was 1:1 between first-line nivolumab→ipilimumab and ipilimumab→nivolumab. DNA from about a hundred pretreatment tumor samples underwent TCRβ immunosequencing. After both sequences, patients received maintenance nivolumab.

Method: immunoSEQ multiplex PCR; TCRdb's copy keeps in-frame clones and lacks some. The sample has around 6,800 clones; around 24% are singletons. The sample holds many counts of this clone. Antigen: not known. Study findings and constraints: Response in arm A was associated with pretreatment TIL clonality.

Treatment: randomized to nivolumab then ipilimumab (arm A) or the reverse (arm B). There are 14 residues in the CDR3. V shed 2 bases, J shed 8 bases, and the junction held 6 bases outside the gene matches. CDR1 and CDR2 from the germline V gene are SGHNT and YENEEA. The source is a human donor with melanoma. The sample was tumor tissue (inferred from file names), taken from a patient given nivolumab and ipilimumab in sequence. The rearrangement links TRBV11-3 to TRBJ1-2; 9 positions agree with TRBD1. The CDR3 sequence: CASSLPRTGDGYTF. The DNA of the CDR3 is TGTGCCAGCAGCTTACCCCGGACAGGGGACGGCTACACCTTC.